This T cell receptor beta chain was recorded in a study of cytomegalovirus exposure and HLA in healthy donors. Study findings and constraints: Presence/absence results assume similar sequencing depth per donor, which may not hold. Later analysis identified several of the most significant clusters that appeared linked to common viral pathogens.

Regarding this clone: Its antigen is unknown.

PCR employed 60 Vbeta and 13 Jbeta primers. Libraries were prepared by immunoSEQ multiplex PCR; TCRdb keeps only in-frame clonotypes and omits some of them. The table lists 150,000 to 200,000 clones, 76% of them singletons. The V gene end was trimmed by 3 bases and the J gene end by 3 bases; junction bases not matched to a gene: 17. The CDR3 extends over 20 amino acids. Germline CDR1 reads SGHVS; CDR2 reads FQNEAQ. The chain employs TRBV7-8 and TRBJ2-1; 10 bases are a match to TRBD2. Sequenced input: PBMCs. This receptor was taken from a male donor in good health and CMV-seronegative. The CDR3 sequence: CASSFIPPRASGGFYNEQFF. For the CDR3, the DNA is TGTGCCAGCAGCTTTATACCACCTCGGGCTAGCGGGGGTTTCTACAATGAGCAGTTCTTC.